This T cell receptor beta chain was sequenced during a study of Graves' ophthalmopathy and Graves' hyperthyroidism (dated by TCRdb to between 2018 and 2020). A note on the overall study: A patient counted as having stable hyperthyroidism if there was no progression to ophthalmopathy within 18 months of follow-up. The independent validation cohort included 18 to 20 hyperthyroidism patients plus 17 patients who later progressed from hyperthyroidism to ophthalmopathy. Once sampling was done, hyperthyroidism patients were given methimazole at a starting dose of 30 mg daily, while ophthalmopathy patients were given high-dose intravenous methylprednisolone. To explore V-J signatures distinguishing ophthalmopathy from hyperthyroidism, a discovery set of some 100 patients (fewer than 45 ophthalmopathy, about 57 stable hyperthyroidism) was enrolled. In five to seven hyperthyroidism patients, T-cell repertoires of thyroid tissue and blood were compared. In total, approximately 130 blood samples were TCR-sequenced: some 43 ophthalmopathy, roughly 80 hyperthyroidism and some 17 hyperthyroidism-to-ophthalmopathy patients. The study used TCR beta repertoire signatures to distinguish Graves' ophthalmopathy from Graves' hyperthyroidism and to predict progression to ophthalmopathy.

What the work shows at the level of the full study, not this receptor alone: Most expanded thyroid clonotypes with frequency above 0.001 were also detected in blood, suggesting blood repertoires may reflect the thyroid immune response. In validation, the model predicted ophthalmopathy progression with 55% to 71% sensitivity and around 72% specificity; about a dozen predicted patients were CT-confirmed with GO in a median of around 6.5 months. The 13-signature model separated ophthalmopathy from stable hyperthyroidism with 85% to 90% sensitivity and 81.08% specificity in cross-validation, and 80%/75% in the test set. Sample size was not statistically predetermined, and group allocation was not concealed from the investigators.

Hyperthyroidism patients were newly diagnosed, were aged 18 to 65 years, and had a disease duration under 2 months. Anyone with other autoimmune diseases, uncontrolled infections, pregnancy or lactation was excluded from the study. Clinical symptoms, serum thyroxine, TRAb, thyroid ultrasound and orbital computed tomography were used for diagnosis. Trizol reagent was used to extract the total RNA, and its quality was then checked on an Agilent 2100 Bioanalyzer. TCR beta CDR3 regions were amplified from RNA transcripts for repertoire sequencing. HTBI primers and the Qiagen OneStep RT-PCR kit were used in a first-round RT-PCR, which was followed by a second-round multiplex PCR, size selection and purification. Sequencing of the libraries was carried out on an Illumina HiSeq2000 in paired-end mode with 100 bp reads. On the study's bioinformatics: Reads were processed with SOAPnuke, discarding reads with adapters, uncalled bases, mean Phred below 15, or no exact constant-primer or identifier match. COPE v1.2.5 was used to merge high-quality paired reads. Unique nucleotide sequences were defined as clonotypes and aligned to IMGT TRB V, D and J references using MiTCR v1.1. The analysis was limited to V-J combinations with a frequency above 0.0001, which together covered 98% to 99.2% of repertoires. For each V-J combination, a TCR clonal expansion and chaos score was defined as F50 clonal expansion divided by the chaos observed in the TCRdist matrix. Welch's t-statistics and random forest were used to narrow the features down to over ten V-J combinations, which were then fed into a naive Bayes classifier. The Morisita-Horn index was used to measure how similar the thyroid and blood repertoires were. In-frame beta chains were kept once TCRdb had trimmed the public reads at Q25 with fastp and called clones with MiXCR. CDR3 protein sequences are deduplicated, and each keeps its most common genes and DNA. The V and J calls were determined by TCRdb, not by the authors. This sample holds about 1.1 million distinct CDR3 sequences; around a third were observed only once. Clones ranked in the top ten supply around 10% of the sample.

This clonotype was found many times. Its antigen is still unknown. Base qualities are not provided; no much larger clone lies one nucleotide away. What was sequenced was peripheral blood or thyroid tissue (not recorded which). The clonotype comes from an adult man with Graves' hyperthyroidism.

In nucleotide form, the sequence is TGTGCCAGCAGCCTTCGACGTGACACCATATATTTT. The resulting protein is CASSLRRDTIYF. This sequence uses TRBV7-9 and TRBJ1-3; no D segment can be confidently identified. V and J are truncated by 5 bases and 8 bases respectively, leaving an intervening sequence of 10 bases. As encoded in the germline V gene (reference sequence), CDR1 is SEHNR while CDR2 is FQNEAQ. The CDR3 sequence holds 12 residues, the cysteine and phenylalanine included. Only the CDR3 region is kept as DNA, spanning 36 bases read in frame from base 1.